A selection of T cell receptor beta chains follows, all from one sample in a study of cytomegalovirus exposure and HLA in healthy donors. Profiling relied on immunoSEQ multiplex PCR, and the TCRdb table lists in-frame clones only, not all of them. The repertoire holds 250,000 to 350,000 clones, with 80% as singletons. Sequences were obtained from PBMCs. Every receptor here comes from a girl aged 2 to 10 in good health and CMV-seronegative. Both conserved end residues are part of each CDR3. The D gene is left open where the match is weak. Part of the rows lack a size; the others show once, few, many or a class for expanded clones.

V: TRBV4-1
J: TRBJ2-4
size: .
D: .
CDR3: CASSQGPPRSDGYIQYF
DNA: TGCGCCAGCAGCCAGGGGCCCCCACGGAGTGATGGGTACATTCAGTACTTC

V: TRBV7-9
J: TRBJ2-5
size: few
D: TRBD2
CDR3: CASSPLAGVGETQYF
DNA: TGTGCCAGCAGCCCACTAGCGGGAGTAGGGGAGACCCAGTACTTC

V: TRBV28
J: TRBJ1-1
size: .
D: TRBD1
CDR3: CASSSTHAGTDNTEAFF
DNA: TGTGCCAGCAGTTCCACCCATGCCGGGACAGATAACACTGAAGCCTTCTTT

V: TRBV5-1
J: TRBJ2-2
size: .
D: .
CDR3: CASSLTGGELFF
DNA: TGCGCCAGCAGCCTCACAGGGGGGGAGCTGTTTTTT

V: TRBV7-6
J: TRBJ2-1
size: .
D: .
CDR3: CASSLRGGATYNEQFF
DNA: TGTGCCAGCAGCTTACGCGGGGGCGCAACCTACAATGAGCAGTTCTTC

V: TRBV2
J: TRBJ2-3
size: few
D: TRBD2
CDR3: CASSVPLSGLAEGSTDTQYF
DNA: TGTGCCAGCAGTGTACCCCTGAGTGGGCTAGCGGAGGGCAGCACAGATACGCAGTATTTT

V: TRBV19
J: TRBJ1-2
size: once
D: .
CDR3: CASSLSRGITGYTF
DNA: TGTGCCAGTAGTCTTTCTAGGGGGATTACCGGCTACACCTTC

V: TRBV2
J: TRBJ1-3
size: .
D: .
CDR3: CASSVGGLAGNTIYF
DNA: TGTGCCAGCAGTGTGGGGGGATTGGCAGGAAACACCATATATTTT

V: TRBV18
J: TRBJ1-1
size: once
D: TRBD1
CDR3: CASSPQERQGRTEAFF
DNA: TGTGCCAGCTCACCACAAGAAAGACAGGGAAGGACTGAAGCTTTCTTT

V: TRBV9
J: TRBJ2-7
size: .
D: .
CDR3: CASSVDVTYYEQYF
DNA: TGTGCCAGCAGCGTAGACGTCACTTACTACGAGCAGTACTTC

V: TRBV7-3
J: TRBJ2-3
size: .
D: TRBD2
CDR3: CASSVSGRIEDTQYF
DNA: TGTGCCAGCAGCGTTAGCGGGAGAATTGAAGATACGCAGTATTTT

V: TRBV18
J: TRBJ1-2
size: .
D: .
CDR3: CASSDGQKYGYTF
DNA: TGTGCCAGCTCCGATGGACAGAAGTATGGCTACACCTTC

V: TRBV6-5
J: TRBJ2-2
size: .
D: .
CDR3: CASSSQGELFF
DNA: TGTGCCAGCAGTTCTCAGGGGGAGCTGTTTTTT

V: TRBV7-3
J: TRBJ2-3
size: few
D: TRBD2
CDR3: CASSATSSGKGDTQYF
DNA: TGTGCCAGCAGCGCGACCTCTAGCGGAAAGGGAGATACGCAGTATTTT

V: TRBV7-2
J: TRBJ2-7
size: .
D: .
CDR3: CASSFPRYEQYF
DNA: TGTGCCAGCAGCTTTCCTAGGTACGAGCAGTACTTC

V: TRBV7-3
J: TRBJ1-1
size: .
D: .
CDR3: CASSLGSLTEAFF
DNA: TGTGCCAGCAGCTTAGGGAGCCTCACGGAAGCTTTCTTT

V: TRBV28
J: TRBJ1-5
size: few
D: .
CDR3: CASADYSGSNQPQHF
DNA: TGTGCCAGCGCGGATTATTCGGGTAGCAATCAGCCCCAGCATTTT

V: TRBV7-6
J: TRBJ2-7
size: .
D: TRBD1
CDR3: CASSRISTGTVSGEQYF
DNA: TGTGCCAGCAGCCGAATAAGTACCGGGACAGTGTCTGGCGAGCAGTACTTC

V: TRBV19
J: TRBJ2-2
size: .
D: .
CDR3: CASSMPRTENTGELFF
DNA: TGTGCCAGTAGTATGCCCAGGACAGAGAACACCGGGGAGCTGTTTTTT

V: TRBV10-1
J: TRBJ2-7
size: once
D: TRBD1
CDR3: CASSEGGAGGFYEQYF
DNA: TGCGCCAGCAGTGAAGGTGGGGCAGGGGGCTTCTACGAGCAGTACTTC

V: TRBV29-1
J: TRBJ1-1
size: .
D: .
CDR3: CSVHNMNTEAFF
DNA: TGCAGCGTTCATAACATGAACACTGAAGCTTTCTTT

V: TRBV6-5
J: TRBJ1-1
size: .
D: TRBD1
CDR3: CASIRRGDNEAFF
DNA: TGTGCCAGCATTCGCAGGGGGGATAATGAAGCTTTCTTT

V: TRBV30
J: TRBJ1-2
size: .
D: .
CDR3: CAWSAGEGYTF
DNA: TGTGCCTGGAGTGCAGGGGAAGGCTACACCTTC

V: TRBV7-9
J: TRBJ2-2
size: .
D: .
CDR3: CASSLGAAGELFF
DNA: TGTGCCAGCAGCTTAGGGGCAGCCGGGGAGCTGTTTTTT

V: TRBV7-6
J: TRBJ1-2
size: .
D: .
CDR3: CASSLVPSRLGANYGYTF
DNA: TGTGCCAGCAGCTTAGTACCCTCCAGGTTGGGGGCCAACTATGGCTACACCTTC

V: TRBV28
J: TRBJ1-4
size: .
D: TRBD1
CDR3: CASFRPGGGEKLFF
DNA: TGTGCCAGCTTCCGACCAGGGGGTGGTGAAAAACTGTTTTTT

V: TRBV5-1
J: TRBJ2-7
size: .
D: .
CDR3: CASSLGASYEQYF
DNA: TGCGCCAGCAGCTTGGGGGCGTCCTACGAGCAGTACTTC

V: TRBV28
J: TRBJ1-2
size: .
D: .
CDR3: CASTTAIQGPLYGYTF
DNA: TGTGCCAGCACTACGGCCATACAGGGCCCCCTCTATGGCTACACCTTC